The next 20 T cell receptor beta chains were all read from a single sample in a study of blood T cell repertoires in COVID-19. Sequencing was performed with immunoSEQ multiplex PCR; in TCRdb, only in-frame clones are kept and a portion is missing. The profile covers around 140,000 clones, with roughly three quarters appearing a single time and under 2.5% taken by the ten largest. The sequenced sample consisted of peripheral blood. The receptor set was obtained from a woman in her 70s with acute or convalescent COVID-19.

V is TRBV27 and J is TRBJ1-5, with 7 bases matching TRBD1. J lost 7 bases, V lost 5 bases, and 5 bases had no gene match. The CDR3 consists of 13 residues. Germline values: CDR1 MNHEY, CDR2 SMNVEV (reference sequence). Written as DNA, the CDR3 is TGTGCCAGCAGTCCAACAGGGGACCAGCCCCAGCATTTT. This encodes CASSPTGDQPQHF.

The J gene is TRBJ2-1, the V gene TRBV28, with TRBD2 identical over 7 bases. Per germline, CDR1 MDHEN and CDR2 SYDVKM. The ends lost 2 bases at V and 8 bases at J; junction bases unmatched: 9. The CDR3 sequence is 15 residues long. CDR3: CASSLNVASGDEQFF. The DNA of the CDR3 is TGTGCCAGCAGTTTAAACGTTGCTAGCGGTGATGAGCAGTTCTTC.

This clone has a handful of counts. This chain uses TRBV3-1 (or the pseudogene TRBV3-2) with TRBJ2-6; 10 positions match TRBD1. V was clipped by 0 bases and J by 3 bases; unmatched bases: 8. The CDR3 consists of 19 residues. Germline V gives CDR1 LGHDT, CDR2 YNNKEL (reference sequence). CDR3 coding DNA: TGTGCCAGCAGCCAAGATCTGCGACAGGGGGCTGATGGGGCCAACGTCCTGACTTTC. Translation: CASSQDLRQGADGANVLTF.

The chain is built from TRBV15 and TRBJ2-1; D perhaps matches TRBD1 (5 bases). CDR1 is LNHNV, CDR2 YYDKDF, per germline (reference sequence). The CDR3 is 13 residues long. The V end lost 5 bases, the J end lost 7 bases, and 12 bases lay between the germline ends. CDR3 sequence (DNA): TGTGCCACCAGCCACAGACAGCCTAATGAGCAGTTCTTC. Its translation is CATSHRQPNEQFF.

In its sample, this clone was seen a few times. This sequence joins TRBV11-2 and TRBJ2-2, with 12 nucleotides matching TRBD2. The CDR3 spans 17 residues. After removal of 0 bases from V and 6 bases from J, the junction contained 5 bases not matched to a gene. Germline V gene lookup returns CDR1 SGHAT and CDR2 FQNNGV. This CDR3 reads CASSLELAGGPPGELFF. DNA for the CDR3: TGTGCCAGCAGCTTAGAGCTAGCGGGGGGGCCCCCCGGGGAGCTGTTTTTT.

The CDR3 bases are TGTGCCAGCAGCGTATGGCGGCAGGGGTGGGAGACCCAGTACTTC. This sequence encodes CASSVWRQGWETQYF. This rearrangement joins TRBV9 to TRBJ2-5; D is possibly TRBD1 (6 bases). The CDR3 is made up of 15 amino acids. Germline assignment: CDR1 SGDLS and CDR2 YYNGEE. The V gene lost 1 base and the J gene lost 5 bases, with 15 bases spanning the gap.

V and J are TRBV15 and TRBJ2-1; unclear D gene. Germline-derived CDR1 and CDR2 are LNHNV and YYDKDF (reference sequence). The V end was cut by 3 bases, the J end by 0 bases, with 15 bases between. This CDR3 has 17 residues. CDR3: CATSRDFLRSSYNEQFF. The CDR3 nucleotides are TGTGCCACCAGCAGGGATTTTCTGAGGAGCTCCTACAATGAGCAGTTCTTC.

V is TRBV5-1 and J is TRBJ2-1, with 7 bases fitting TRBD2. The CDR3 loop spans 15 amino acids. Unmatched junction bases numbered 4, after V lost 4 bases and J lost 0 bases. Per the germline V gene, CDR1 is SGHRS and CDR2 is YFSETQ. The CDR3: CASSISSGSYNEQFF. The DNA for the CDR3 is TGCGCCAGCAGCATCTCTAGCGGCTCCTACAATGAGCAGTTCTTC.

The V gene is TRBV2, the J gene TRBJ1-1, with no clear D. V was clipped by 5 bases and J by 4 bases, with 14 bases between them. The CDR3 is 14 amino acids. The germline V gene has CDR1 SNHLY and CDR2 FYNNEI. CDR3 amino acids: CASSTVEGGTEAFF. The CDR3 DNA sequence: TGTGCCAGCAGTACCGTTGAAGGCGGCACTGAAGCTTTCTTT.

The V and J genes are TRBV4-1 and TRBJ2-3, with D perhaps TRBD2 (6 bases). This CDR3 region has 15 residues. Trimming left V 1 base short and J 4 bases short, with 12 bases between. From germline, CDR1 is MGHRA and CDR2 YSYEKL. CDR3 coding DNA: TGCGCCAGCAGCCAAGCTAGACCGGGGGCAGATACGCAGTATTTT. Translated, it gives CASSQARPGADTQYF.

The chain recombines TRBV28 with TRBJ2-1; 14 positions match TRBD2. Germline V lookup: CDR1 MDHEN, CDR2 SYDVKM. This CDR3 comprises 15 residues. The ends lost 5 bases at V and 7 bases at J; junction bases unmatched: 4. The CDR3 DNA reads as TGTGCCAGCAGTCCGGGACTAGCGGGAGCAAATGAGCAGTTCTTC. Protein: CASSPGLAGANEQFF.

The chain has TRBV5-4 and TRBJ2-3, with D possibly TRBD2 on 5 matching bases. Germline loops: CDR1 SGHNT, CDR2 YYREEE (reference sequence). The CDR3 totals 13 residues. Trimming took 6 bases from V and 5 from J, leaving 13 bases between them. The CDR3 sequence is CASTSSGKDTQYF. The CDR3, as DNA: TGTGCCAGCACCTCGTCGGGGAAAGATACGCAGTATTTT.

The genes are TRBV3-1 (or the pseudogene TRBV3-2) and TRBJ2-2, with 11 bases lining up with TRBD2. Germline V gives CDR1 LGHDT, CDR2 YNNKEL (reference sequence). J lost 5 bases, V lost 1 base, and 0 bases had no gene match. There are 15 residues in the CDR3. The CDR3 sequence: CASSQGLAGTGELFF. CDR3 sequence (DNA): TGTGCCAGCAGCCAAGGACTAGCGGGAACCGGGGAGCTGTTTTTT.

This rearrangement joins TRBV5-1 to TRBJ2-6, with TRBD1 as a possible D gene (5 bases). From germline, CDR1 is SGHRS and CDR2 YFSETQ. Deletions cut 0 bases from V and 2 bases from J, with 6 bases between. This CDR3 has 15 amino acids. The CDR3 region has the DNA TGCGCCAGCAGCTTGGAAGGGGCTGGGGCCAACGTCCTGACTTTC. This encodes CASSLEGAGANVLTF. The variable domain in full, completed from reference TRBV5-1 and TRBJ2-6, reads KAGVTQTPRYLIKTRGQQVTLSCSPISGHRSVSWYQQTPGQGLQFLFEYFSETQRNKGNFPGRFSGRQFSNSRSEMNVSTLELGDSALYLCASSLEGAGANVLTFGAGSRLTVL.

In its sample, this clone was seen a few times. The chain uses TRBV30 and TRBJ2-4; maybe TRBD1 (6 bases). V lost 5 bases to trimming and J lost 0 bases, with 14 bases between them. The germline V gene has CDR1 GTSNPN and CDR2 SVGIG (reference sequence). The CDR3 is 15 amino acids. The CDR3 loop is CAWDRTDLAKNIQYF. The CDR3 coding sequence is TGTGCCTGGGACAGGACGGATCTAGCCAAAAACATTCAGTACTTC.

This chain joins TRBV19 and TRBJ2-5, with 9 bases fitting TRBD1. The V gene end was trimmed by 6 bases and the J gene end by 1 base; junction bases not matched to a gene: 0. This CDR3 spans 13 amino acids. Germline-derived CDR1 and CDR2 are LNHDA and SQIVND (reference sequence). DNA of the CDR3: TGTGCCAGTAGGACAGGGGGCCAAGAGACCCAGTACTTC. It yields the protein CASRTGGQETQYF.

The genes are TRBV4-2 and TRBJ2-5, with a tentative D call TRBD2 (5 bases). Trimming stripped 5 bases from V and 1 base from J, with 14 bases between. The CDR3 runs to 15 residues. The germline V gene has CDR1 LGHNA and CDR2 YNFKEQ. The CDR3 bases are TGTGCCAGCAGCTACATTCGGGGAGTCCAAGAGACCCAGTACTTC. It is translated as CASSYIRGVQETQYF.

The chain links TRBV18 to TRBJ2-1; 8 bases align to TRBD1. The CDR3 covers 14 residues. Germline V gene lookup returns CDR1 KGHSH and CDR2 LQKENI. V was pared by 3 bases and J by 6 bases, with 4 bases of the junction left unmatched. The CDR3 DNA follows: TGTGCCAGCTCACCGCGACAGGGGCTCAATGAGCAGTTCTTC. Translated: CASSPRQGLNEQFF.

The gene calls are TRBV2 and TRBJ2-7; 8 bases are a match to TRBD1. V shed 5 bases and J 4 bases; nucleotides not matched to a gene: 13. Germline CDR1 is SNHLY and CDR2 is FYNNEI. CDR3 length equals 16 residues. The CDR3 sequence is CASSQSSGGAGYEQYF. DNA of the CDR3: TGTGCCAGCAGTCAGTCCTCAGGGGGCGCGGGGTACGAGCAGTACTTC.

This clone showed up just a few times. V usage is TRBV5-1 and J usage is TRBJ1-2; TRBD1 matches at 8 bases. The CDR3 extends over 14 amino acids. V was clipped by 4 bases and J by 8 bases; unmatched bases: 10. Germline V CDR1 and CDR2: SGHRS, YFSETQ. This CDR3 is CASSHGTGLGGYTF. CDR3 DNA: TGCGCCAGCAGCCACGGGACAGGCCTTGGGGGCTACACCTTC.